This T cell receptor (beta chain) stems from a study of blood T cell repertoires in COVID-19. Sequencing used immunoSEQ multiplex PCR; TCRdb keeps in-frame clones, though not all of them. The table has around 35,000 clones, 89% seen once. Trimming cost V 4 bases and J 5 bases; bases outside gene matches: 10. CDR1 is SGHNT, CDR2 YYREEE, per germline (reference sequence). The length of the CDR3 is 16 residues. The V and J genes are TRBV5-4 and TRBJ2-1; TRBD1 agrees at 9 bases. The sample was peripheral blood. The sequence was obtained from a human donor in a cohort sampled during active COVID-19. This CDR3 reads CASSRRDRVRNNEQFF. The CDR3 nucleotides are TGTGCCAGCAGCCGCCGGGACAGGGTAAGGAACAATGAGCAGTTCTTC.